This TCR beta chain appears in the sequencing data of a study of blood T cells in healthy people across ages. The CDR3 spans 13 residues. Trimming took 1 base from V and 3 from J, leaving 7 bases between them. Germline-derived CDR1 and CDR2 are SQVTM and ANQGSEA. Through a sample-barcoded 5' primer and a J-beta primer mix, a second PCR was run for roughly 6 to 12 cycles. Each cDNA was tagged by a template-switch adaptor containing 12 random nucleotides. TCRdb processed the 5' RACE reads anew with MiXCR; each CDR3 protein has one entry. The table lists 1.2 million to 1.5 million distinct CDR3 sequences, roughly 60% of them singletons.

The clonotype comes from a man between 18 and 29 years old in good health. Sequenced material: blood. The V gene is TRBV29-1, the J gene TRBJ1-5; D remains unclear. The CDR3 here is CSVEAMINQPQHF. The CDR3 DNA sequence: TGCAGCGTTGAAGCTATGATCAATCAGCCCCAGCATTTT.